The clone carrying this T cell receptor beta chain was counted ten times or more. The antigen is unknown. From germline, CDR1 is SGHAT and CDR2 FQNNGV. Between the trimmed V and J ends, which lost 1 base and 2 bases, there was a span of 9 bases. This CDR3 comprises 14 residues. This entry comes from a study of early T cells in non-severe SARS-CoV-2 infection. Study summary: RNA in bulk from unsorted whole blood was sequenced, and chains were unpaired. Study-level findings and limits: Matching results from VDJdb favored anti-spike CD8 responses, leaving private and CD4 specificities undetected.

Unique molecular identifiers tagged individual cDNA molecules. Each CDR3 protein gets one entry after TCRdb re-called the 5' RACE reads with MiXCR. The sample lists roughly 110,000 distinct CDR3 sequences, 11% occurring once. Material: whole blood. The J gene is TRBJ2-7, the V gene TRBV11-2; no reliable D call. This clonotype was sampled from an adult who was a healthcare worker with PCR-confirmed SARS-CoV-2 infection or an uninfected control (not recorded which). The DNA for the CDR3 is TGTGCCAGCAGCTTAGGATTCGGAACCTACGAGCAGTACTTC. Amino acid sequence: CASSLGFGTYEQYF.